The present T cell receptor (beta chain) was sequenced within a study of molecular identifiers for immune sequencing clone quantification. Study findings and constraints: In a background of around 970,000 naive cells, spiked Jurkat TCR RNA from one cell was reportedly detectable. Sizes of highly expanded clones could be underestimated through identical TCRs sharing a barcode. Clones exceeding 20 RNA copies carried over 97% of effector molecules but under 1% of naive-cell molecules.

In its sample, this clonotype was seen a few times. Antigen: not known. As previously described, bulk TCR libraries were made using listed TCR primers. In TCRdb, the PCR reads were re-called with MiXCR into one record per CDR3 protein. The sample records approximately 630,000 distinct CDR3 sequences, less than 30% being singletons. V was pared by 2 bases and J by 4 bases, with 6 bases of the junction left unmatched. Germline CDR1 and CDR2: GTSNPN and SVGIG (reference sequence). The CDR3 loop spans 14 amino acids. The rearrangement uses TRBV30 and TRBJ2-3, with 7 bases matching TRBD2. The receptor was derived from a human donor in good health. Some libraries in this study had Jurkat cell RNA spiked in. The sample was naive CD8+ T cells from blood, with Jurkat cell RNA spiked in. The subset here: FACS-sorted CD8+CD4-CCR7+CD45RA+ naive T cells. Here the CDR3 DNA reads TGTGCCTGGAGTTGGGGGGGAAGCGCAGATACGCAGTATTTT. Amino acids: CAWSWGGSADTQYF.